The next 23 T cell receptor beta chains were all read from a single sample in a study of T-cell memory formation after mild COVID-19. In TCRdb, the 5' RACE reads were re-called with MiXCR into one record per CDR3 protein. This table has about 90,000 distinct CDR3 sequences, about 16% appearing once. Sequenced input: PBMCs or a T cell subset sorted from them (not recorded which). Receptors originate from a man aged 18 to 29 who had mild COVID-19 (a few samples of this study predate the infection). Cell type and time point are not known.

This clonotype was detected only a few times. V usage is TRBV7-2 and J usage is TRBJ2-3; 12 nucleotides match TRBD2. This CDR3 contains 15 residues. Germline trimming cut 5 bases from V and 5 bases from J; bases unmatched to any gene: 5. The germline CDR1 and CDR2 sequences are SGHTA and FQGNSA. DNA for the CDR3: TGTGCCAGCAGCGGGACTAGCGGGTGGGGAGATACGCAGTATTTT. Protein: CASSGTSGWGDTQYF.

The genes are TRBV6-6 and TRBJ1-5; D unresolved. The germline V gene encodes CDR1 MNHNY and CDR2 SVGAGI (reference sequence). Trimming shortened V by 2 bases and J by 0 bases, and 8 bases separated the two germline ends. The CDR3 extends over 15 amino acids. CDR3 DNA: TGTGCCAGCAGTTACGCGGGGAATAGCAATCAGCCCCAGCATTTT. Protein product: CASSYAGNSNQPQHF.

This clonotype has a handful of counts. This rearrangement joins TRBV25-1 to TRBJ1-1; D remains unclear. Germline V gene sequence: CDR1 MGHDK, CDR2 SYGVNS. This CDR3 spans 12 amino acids. V gave up 6 bases and J gave up 7 bases, with 12 bases separating them. As DNA, the CDR3 is TGTGCCAGCAGCACACCCCCAGGTGAAGCTTTCTTT. The encoded protein is CASSTPPGEAFF. Looking up the rest from reference TRBV25-1 and TRBJ1-1 gives the full variable domain: EADIYQTPRYLVIGTGKKITLECSQTMGHDKMYWYQQDPGMELHLIHYSYGVNSTEKGDLSSESTVSRIRTEHFPLTLESARPSHTSQYLCASSTPPGEAFFGQGTRLTVV.

The rearrangement joins TRBV4-3 to TRBJ2-3; 10 bases fit TRBD2. The CDR3 spans 14 residues. The V and J ends lost 5 bases and 3 bases, in that order; junction bases with no gene match: 2. Looked up from germline, CDR1 is LGHNA and CDR2 is YSLEER. This CDR3 reads CASSTSGVTDTQYF. The CDR3 DNA sequence: TGCGCCAGCAGCACTAGCGGGGTAACAGATACGCAGTATTTT.

The genes are TRBV4-1 and TRBJ2-7; D is possibly TRBD1 (6 bases). V lost 3 bases and J 3 bases, leaving 15 bases between the germline ends. The CDR3 is made up of 15 amino acids. CDR1 and CDR2 from the germline V gene are MGHRA and YSYEKL. CDR3 nucleotides: TGCGCCAGCAGCCAGAATACCGGGACAATCTACGAGCAGTACGTC. This encodes CASSQNTGTIYEQYV.

This chain connects TRBV6-5 to TRBJ2-7; D perhaps matches TRBD2 (5 bases). The length of the CDR3 is 14 residues. Germline CDR1 is MNHEY and CDR2 is SVGAGI. Trimming shortened V by 4 bases and J by 3 bases, and 13 bases separated the two germline ends. The CDR3 here is CASSFQRAGYEQYF. The CDR3 DNA sequence: TGTGCCAGCAGTTTCCAGAGGGCTGGCTACGAGCAGTACTTC.

J is TRBJ2-7 and V is TRBV12-3 or TRBV12-4; TRBD1 aligns across 8 bases. The length of the CDR3 is 12 residues. Losses at the gene ends were 9 bases for V and 2 bases for J; bases not matched to a gene: 3. The CDR3 DNA reads as TGTGCCAGTGCGACAGGGGCCTACGAGCAGTACTTC. Its protein product is CASATGAYEQYF.

This clonotype was picked up a small number of times. The V and J genes are TRBV7-2 and TRBJ2-3; TRBD2 aligns across 12 bases. CDR1 is SGHTA and CDR2 is FQGNSA in the germline V gene. The CDR3 is made up of 17 amino acids. V was clipped by 6 bases and J by 4 bases; unmatched bases: 11. The CDR3 loop reads CASRPQRPSGGADTQYF. In nucleotides, the CDR3 is TGTGCCAGCAGGCCCCAACGGCCTAGCGGGGGGGCAGATACGCAGTATTTT.

This sequence joins TRBV7-3 and TRBJ2-1; 8 bases agree with TRBD1. This CDR3 spans 14 amino acids. Germline assignment: CDR1 SGHTA and CDR2 FQGTGA. The V gene end was trimmed by 5 bases and the J gene end by 7 bases; junction bases not matched to a gene: 7. The CDR3, as DNA: TGTGCCAGCAGCCCCGGACAGGGTTATAATGAGCAGTTCTTC. As protein: CASSPGQGYNEQFF.

V and J are TRBV12-3 or TRBV12-4 and TRBJ2-6; no definite D call. V was shortened by 6 bases and J by 4 bases, with 7 bases between the two germline ends. The CDR3 has 13 residues. This CDR3 reads CASRPVGANVLTF. The CDR3, as DNA: TGTGCCAGCAGGCCTGTCGGGGCCAACGTCCTGACTTTC.

This chain uses TRBV13 with TRBJ2-5; possible D gene TRBD1, 6 bases. The ends were cut back, 4 bases at V and 5 bases at J, with 14 bases in the middle. The CDR3 is 14 amino acids. The germline V gene encodes CDR1 PRHDT and CDR2 FYEKMQ (reference sequence). The CDR3 DNA is TGTGCCAGCAGCTCGACAGGATTAGGGGAGACCCAGTACTTC. Translating it yields CASSSTGLGETQYF.

Comment on this clonotype: Relative to the germline gene, one junction end is altered; a read error may explain this. The chain links TRBV27 to TRBJ1-5; a weak D match, TRBD1 (6 bases). The CDR3 length is 15 residues. CDR1 is MNHEY and CDR2 is SMNVEV in the germline V gene (reference sequence). The DNA of the CDR3 is TGTGCCAGCAGTTTATACAGGGAAGCCAATCAGCCCCAGAATTTT. Protein sequence: CASSLYREANQPQNF.

The chain couples TRBV7-9 to TRBJ2-1, with TRBD2 matching over 9 bases. This CDR3 region has 17 residues. Germline V gene data show CDR1 as SEHNR and CDR2 as FQNEAQ (reference sequence). V was pared by 11 bases and J by 0 bases, with 14 bases of the junction left unmatched. DNA of the CDR3: TGTGCCGTCCCCTGGCGGGGGGGGACGAGCTCCTACAATGAGCAGTTCTTC. Encoded protein: CAVPWRGGTSSYNEQFF.

V is TRBV7-9 and J is TRBJ2-1; 8 nucleotides match TRBD2. The germline V gene has CDR1 SEHNR and CDR2 FQNEAQ (reference sequence). CDR3 length equals 14 residues. With 5 bases clipped from V and 7 bases from J, the junction kept 7 bases outside the gene matches. The DNA for the CDR3 is TGTGCCAGCAGCCCCGGGACTAGTCTGAATGAGCAGTTCTTC. Encoded protein: CASSPGTSLNEQFF.

This sequence joins TRBV20-1 and TRBJ2-1; tentative D call: TRBD2 (6 bases). Germline CDR1 DFQATT, CDR2 SNEGSKA (reference sequence). The CDR3 loop spans 16 amino acids. V lost 6 bases and J 9 bases, leaving 27 bases between the germline ends. CDR3 sequence: CSAWSHDSVLGGEQFF. The CDR3, as DNA: TGCAGTGCATGGAGCCACGACTCGGTCCTGGGGGGTGAGCAGTTCTTC.

This clonotype occurred a few times. The chain combines TRBV3-1 with TRBJ2-3, with a tentative D call TRBD1 (5 bases). The CDR3 length is 16 residues. In germline, CDR1 is LGHDT, CDR2 YNNKEL (reference sequence). V lost 1 base and J lost 0, with 11 bases in between. CDR3: CASSQVWGTSTDTQYF. CDR3 bases: TGTGCCAGCAGCCAAGTTTGGGGCACAAGCACAGATACGCAGTATTTT.

This chain links TRBV6-6 with TRBJ2-7, with 7 positions matching TRBD1. CDR1 and CDR2 (germline): MNHNY, SVGAGI (reference sequence). The CDR3 spans 16 residues. Trimming at V came to 2 bases and at J to 4 bases, leaving 11 bases not matched to a gene. The CDR3 region has the DNA TGTGCCAGCAGTTACCAAGTTGAGACAGGGAATTACGAGCAGTACTTC. It translates to CASSYQVETGNYEQYF.

The chain uses TRBV4-1 and TRBJ1-5, with TRBD1 as a possible D gene (5 bases). The CDR3 spans 14 residues. V lost 4 bases, J lost 7 bases, and 14 bases lay in between. Germline lookup yields CDR1 MGHRA and CDR2 YSYEKL. This CDR3 reads CASSPESGVQPQHF. CDR3 in DNA: TGCGCCAGCAGCCCCGAGTCGGGGGTACAGCCCCAGCATTTT.

This clonotype has more than one count but fewer than ten. The CDR3: CSARGTYYEQYV. CDR3 bases: TGCAGTGCTAGAGGCACCTACTACGAGCAGTACGTC. This chain joins TRBV20-1 and TRBJ2-7; D uncertain. Germline V CDR1 and CDR2: DFQATT, SNEGSKA (reference sequence). The CDR3 is 12 residues long. The V end lost 1 base, the J end lost 3 bases, and 7 bases lay between the germline ends.

The rearrangement links TRBV4-1 to TRBJ1-5; D is undetermined. The ends were cut back, 1 base at V and 2 bases at J, with 6 bases in the middle. Germline V gene lookup returns CDR1 MGHRA and CDR2 YSYEKL. The CDR3 is 14 residues long. In nucleotides, the CDR3 is TGCGCCAGCAGCCAAGTCGGGGGCAATCAGCCCCAGCATTTT. Its translation: CASSQVGGNQPQHF.

This clonotype was recorded many times. This chain links TRBV7-6 with TRBJ2-3; 9 bases fit TRBD1. Germline-derived CDR1 and CDR2 are SGHVS and FNYEAQ. The CDR3 has 16 residues. V lost 5 bases, J lost 2 bases, and 8 bases stayed unmatched. The CDR3 protein is CASSRMDRGYTDTQYF. The DNA for the CDR3 is TGTGCCAGCAGCCGAATGGACAGGGGCTACACAGATACGCAGTATTTT.

This clonotype was found many times. J is TRBJ2-7 and V is TRBV27; TRBD1 is a possible D gene (5 bases). Trimming stripped 1 base from V and 1 base from J, with 11 bases between. Germline V gene sequence: CDR1 MNHEY, CDR2 SMNVEV (reference sequence). The CDR3 spans 15 residues. The DNA of the CDR3 is TGTGCCAGCAGTTTATTCCAGGGTGGGTCCTACGAGCAGTACTTC. Translating it yields CASSLFQGGSYEQYF.

Concerning this clonotype: The junction differs from germline at one of its ends, possibly a read error. The gene calls are TRBV12-3 or TRBV12-4 and TRBJ1-2; D call uncertain. There are 9 residues in the CDR3. The CDR3 region is CASRSDRHF. In DNA, the CDR3 is TGTGCCAGCAGGAGCGACCGACACTTC.